The present T cell receptor (beta chain) was sequenced within a study of OX40 agonist ivuxolimab in advanced cancers. Looked up from germline, CDR1 is LGHNA and CDR2 is YNFKEQ. The germline V and J ends were trimmed by 0 bases and 1 base, with 6 bases remaining between them. The CDR3 extends over 14 amino acids. Profiled with immunoSEQ multiplex PCR; TCRdb holds only in-frame clones, not every one. The data contain around 83,000 clones, less than 95% of them singletons. The chain combines TRBV4-2 with TRBJ1-1; D unclear. This specimen was CD4+ or CD8+ T cells sorted from blood, taken in a trial of the OX40 agonist ivuxolimab. The receptor's source is an adult with an advanced solid tumor such as melanoma, head and neck, liver or kidney cancer. CDR3 DNA: TGTGCCAGCAGCCAAGAACGGCGGAACACTGAAGCTTTCTTT. Its protein product is CASSQERRNTEAFF.